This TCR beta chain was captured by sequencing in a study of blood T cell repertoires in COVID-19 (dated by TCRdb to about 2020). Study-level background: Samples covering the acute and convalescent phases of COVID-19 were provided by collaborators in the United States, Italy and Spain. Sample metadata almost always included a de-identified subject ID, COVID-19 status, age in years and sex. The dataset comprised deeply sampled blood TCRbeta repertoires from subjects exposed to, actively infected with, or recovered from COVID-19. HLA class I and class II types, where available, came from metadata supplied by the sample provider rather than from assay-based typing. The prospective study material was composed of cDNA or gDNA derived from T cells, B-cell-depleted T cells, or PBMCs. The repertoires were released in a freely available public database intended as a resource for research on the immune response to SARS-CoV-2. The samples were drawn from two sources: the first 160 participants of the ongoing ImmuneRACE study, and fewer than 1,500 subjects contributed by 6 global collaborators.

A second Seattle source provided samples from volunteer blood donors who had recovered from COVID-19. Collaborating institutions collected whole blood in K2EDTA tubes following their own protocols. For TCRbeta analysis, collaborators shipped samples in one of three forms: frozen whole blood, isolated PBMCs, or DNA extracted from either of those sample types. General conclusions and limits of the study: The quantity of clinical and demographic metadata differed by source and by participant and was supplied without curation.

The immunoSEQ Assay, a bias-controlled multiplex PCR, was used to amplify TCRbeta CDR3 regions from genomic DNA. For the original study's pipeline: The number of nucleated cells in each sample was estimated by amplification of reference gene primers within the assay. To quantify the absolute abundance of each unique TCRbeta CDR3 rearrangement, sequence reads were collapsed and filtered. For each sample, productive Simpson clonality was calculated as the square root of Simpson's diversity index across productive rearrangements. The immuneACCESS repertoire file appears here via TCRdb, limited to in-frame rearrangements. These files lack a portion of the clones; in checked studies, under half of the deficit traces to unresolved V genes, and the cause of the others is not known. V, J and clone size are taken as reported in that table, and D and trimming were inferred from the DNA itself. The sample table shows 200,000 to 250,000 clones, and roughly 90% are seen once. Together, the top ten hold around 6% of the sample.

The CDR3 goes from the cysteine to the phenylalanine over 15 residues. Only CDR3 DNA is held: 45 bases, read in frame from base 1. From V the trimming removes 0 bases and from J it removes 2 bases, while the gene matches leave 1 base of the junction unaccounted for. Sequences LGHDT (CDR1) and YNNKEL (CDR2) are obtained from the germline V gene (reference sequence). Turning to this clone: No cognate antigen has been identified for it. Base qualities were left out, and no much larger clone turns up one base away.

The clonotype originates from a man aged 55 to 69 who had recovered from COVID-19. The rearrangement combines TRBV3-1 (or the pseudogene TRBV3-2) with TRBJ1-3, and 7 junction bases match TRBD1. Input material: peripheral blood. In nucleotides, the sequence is TGTGCCAGCAGCCAAGAAGGGACAGCTGGAAACACCATATATTTT. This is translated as CASSQEGTAGNTIYF.